The 26 T cell receptor beta chains given below trace back to one sample, sequenced in a study of human T cells and chemical hapten exposure. Time point meaning: patch test 2, 6 weeks after DPC sensitization. Treatment specified: therapeutic diphenylcyclopropenone sensitization with weekly scalp DPC. A single record per CDR3 protein comes from TCRdb applying MiXCR to the RACE reads. The top ten hold about 5.4% of the sample, which has about 350,000 distinct CDR3 sequences, about 6% seen once. Sequences were derived from whole blood, sampled in connection with sensitization to the hapten diphenylcyclopropenone (DPC). These receptors were obtained from a woman aged 18-29 years with alopecia areata. Some clones in this sample may be carry-over from other donors' samples.

This clonotype was detected a few times. The chain is built from TRBV6-4 and TRBJ1-1; D is unclear. V was cut by 7 bases and J by 3 bases, with 9 bases left in between. From germline, CDR1 is MRHNA and CDR2 SNTAGT. The CDR3 loop spans 12 amino acids. The CDR3 DNA reads as TGTGCCAGCAAAAACCGGGACACTGAAGCTTTCTTT. Its protein product is CASKNRDTEAFF.

This rearrangement joins TRBV10-2 to TRBJ1-2, with 7 bases matching TRBD1. After removal of 3 bases from V and 0 bases from J, the junction contained 10 bases not matched to a gene. CDR1 and CDR2 (germline): WSHSY, SAAADI. This CDR3 is 17 amino acids long. CDR3 region: CASSELLGTATNYGYTF. In nucleotides, the CDR3 is TGCGCCAGCAGTGAACTACTTGGGACAGCCACTAACTATGGCTACACCTTC.

This clonotype was recorded many times. V is TRBV4-3 and J is TRBJ2-7; TRBD1 matches at 10 bases. Trimming at V came to 0 bases and at J to 5 bases, leaving 4 bases not matched to a gene. From germline, CDR1 is LGHNA and CDR2 YSLEER. The CDR3 spans 15 residues. The CDR3 DNA is TGCGCCAGCAGCCAAGAGTGGGACAGGGGCCACGAGCAGTACTTC. Translation gives CASSQEWDRGHEQYF.

This chain links TRBV12-5 with TRBJ1-1; 8 bases are shared with TRBD1. J gave up 6 bases and V 1 base, and 10 bases lay outside the gene matches. Germline loops: CDR1 LGHNT, CDR2 FRNRAP. CDR3 length: 16 residues. The chain's CDR3 is CASGLDPDRAGPEAFF. The CDR3 nucleotides read TGTGCTAGTGGTTTGGACCCGGACAGGGCCGGGCCTGAAGCTTTCTTT.

This clonotype was recorded a few times. The rearrangement uses TRBV12-3 or TRBV12-4 and TRBJ1-5; D unresolved. Deletions cut 6 bases from V and 1 base from J, with 10 bases between. There are 14 residues in the CDR3. The CDR3 reads CASRSGRSNQPQHF. The CDR3 nucleotides are TGTGCCAGCAGATCTGGGAGGAGCAATCAGCCCCAGCATTTT.

This chain uses TRBV4-3 with TRBJ2-3, with 13 bases identical to TRBD2. V trimming: 4 bases; J trimming: 4 bases; junction bases outside the gene matches: 11. The CDR3 is 18 residues long. Germline V CDR1 and CDR2: LGHNA, YSLEER. CDR3 bases: TGCGCCAGCAGCCGTCTCCCTACTAGCGGGGGGGGTGCAGATACGCAGTATTTT. Protein product: CASSRLPTSGGGADTQYF.

This clonotype was picked up many times. The gene calls are TRBV12-3 or TRBV12-4 and TRBJ1-1, with D unresolved. The V end was cut by 1 base, the J end by 5 bases, with 8 bases between. The CDR3 has 13 amino acids. The CDR3 loop reads CASSLDRRTEAFF. As DNA, the CDR3 is TGTGCCAGCAGTTTAGATCGCAGGACTGAAGCTTTCTTT.

This clonotype showed up just a few times. The chain links TRBV6-5 to TRBJ2-1; no clear D. There are 14 residues in the CDR3. Trimming removed 0 bases at V and 5 bases at J, with 8 bases between. The germline V gene has CDR1 MNHEY and CDR2 SVGAGI. The CDR3, as DNA: TGTGCCAGCAGTTACTCTAGAGAGAACAATGAGCAGTTCTTC. It codes for CASSYSRENNEQFF.

This clonotype was counted ten times or more. The V call is TRBV5-1, the J call TRBJ1-6; a weak D match, TRBD1 (6 bases). V was pared by 4 bases and J by 8 bases, with 16 bases between. Germline CDR1 and CDR2: SGHRS and YFSETQ. The CDR3 is made up of 15 amino acids. The DNA for the CDR3 is TGCGCCAGCAGCCCTTCCGGACAGTCTCATTCACCCCTCCACTTT. This gives the protein CASSPSGQSHSPLHF.

The rearrangement joins TRBV25-1 to TRBJ1-4; D call uncertain. Looked up from germline, CDR1 is MGHDK and CDR2 is SYGVNS. Deletions cut 6 bases from V and 5 bases from J, with 19 bases between. The CDR3 is 16 amino acids. The CDR3 sequence is CASRPQRPGGNEKLFF. CDR3 nucleotides: TGTGCCAGCAGACCACAGAGGCCAGGAGGGAATGAAAAACTGTTTTTT.

J is TRBJ2-5 and V is TRBV3-1; D remains ambiguous. The CDR3 contains 15 residues. Germline-derived CDR1 and CDR2 are LGHDT and YNNKEL (reference sequence). The ends were cut back, 2 bases at V and 1 base at J, with 11 bases in the middle. The CDR3 DNA sequence: TGTGCCAGCAGCCAATCCCCCCTCCGCCAAGAGACCCAGTACTTC. Protein: CASSQSPLRQETQYF.

In its sample, this clonotype was seen a few times. The J gene is TRBJ2-3, the V gene TRBV4-2, with a possible D match to TRBD1 (5 bases). Germline V gives CDR1 LGHNA, CDR2 YNFKEQ. Trimming shortened V by 4 bases and J by 4 bases, and 18 bases separated the two germline ends. The CDR3 length is 16 residues. The DNA for the CDR3 is TGTGCCAGCAGCCCAGACCTCATGTCAGGGTCAGATACGCAGTATTTT. It specifies CASSPDLMSGSDTQYF.

The chain has TRBV5-1 and TRBJ1-2; TRBD1 agrees at 8 bases. Germline loops: CDR1 SGHRS, CDR2 YFSETQ. The J segment lost 6 bases and the V segment lost 2 bases, leaving 15 bases of the junction unmatched. The CDR3 has 17 amino acids. For the CDR3, the DNA is TGCGCCAGCAGCTTTGCCGGGACAGGCGGTATAGTCCATGGCTACACCTTC. Amino acid sequence: CASSFAGTGGIVHGYTF.

This clonotype appeared many times. This chain uses TRBV18 with TRBJ2-3; D ambiguous. The CDR3 runs 13 residues. The germline V gene has CDR1 KGHSH and CDR2 LQKENI. Trimming left V 3 bases short and J 2 bases short, with 6 bases between. This chain's CDR3 is CASSPSPTDTQYF. The CDR3 nucleotides are TGTGCCAGCTCACCTAGCCCCACAGATACGCAGTATTTT.

The chain is built from TRBV6-2 or TRBV6-3 and TRBJ2-3; D not certain. The CDR3 has 14 amino acids. Between the trimmed V and J ends, which lost 5 bases and 0 bases, there was a span of 9 bases. Germline V gene data show CDR1 as MNHEY and CDR2 as SVGEGT. The CDR3 sequence is CASSASTSTDTQYF. The CDR3 DNA reads TGTGCCAGCAGTGCCTCGACTAGCACAGATACGCAGTATTTT.

The chain combines TRBV5-1 with TRBJ2-1; 10 bases are shared with TRBD1. Looked up from germline, CDR1 is SGHRS and CDR2 is YFSETQ. With V trimmed by 4 bases and J by 8 bases, 12 bases remained unmatched. The CDR3 spans 16 residues. The CDR3 coding sequence is TGCGCCAGCAGCCCTCCTGCGACAGGGGGCCCCGATGAGCAGTTCTTC. It specifies CASSPPATGGPDEQFF.

The chain is built from TRBV10-3 and TRBJ1-2; D call uncertain. Trimming took 0 bases from V and 0 from J, leaving 8 bases between them. Germline-derived CDR1 and CDR2 are ENHRY and SYGVKD. There are 15 residues in the CDR3. CDR3 in DNA: TGTGCCATCAGTGAGTCCTACGGACCTAACTATGGCTACACCTTC. It encodes CAISESYGPNYGYTF.

This clonotype was found a few times. The genes are TRBV2 and TRBJ2-4, with 11 bases fitting TRBD1. Germline V gives CDR1 SNHLY, CDR2 FYNNEI. The CDR3 is made up of 13 amino acids. Trimming at V came to 8 bases and at J to 13 bases, leaving 10 bases not matched to a gene. The CDR3 DNA reads as TGTGCCAGCCTCTCAACGGGACAGGGGGGCCAGTACTTC. Translation gives CASLSTGQGGQYF.

The gene calls are TRBV5-1 and TRBJ2-5; 8 bases fit TRBD1. Losses at the gene ends were 1 base for V and 4 bases for J; bases not matched to a gene: 15. The CDR3 is 18 amino acids. Germline V gene data show CDR1 as SGHRS and CDR2 as YFSETQ. CDR3 residues: CASSLRFPNRGERETQYF. DNA of the CDR3: TGCGCCAGCAGCTTGCGTTTCCCCAACAGGGGGGAGAGAGAGACCCAGTACTTC.

This clonotype was counted many times. This sequence joins TRBV7-6 and TRBJ2-3, with D possibly TRBD2 on 6 matching bases. The CDR3 has 14 residues. The germline V gene encodes CDR1 SGHVS and CDR2 FNYEAQ. Trimming shortened V by 6 bases and J by 2 bases, and 12 bases separated the two germline ends. The CDR3 loop reads CASSGRGPTDTQYF. CDR3 coding DNA: TGTGCCAGCAGTGGGCGGGGACCCACAGATACGCAGTATTTT.

The chain uses TRBV10-3 and TRBJ1-5, with D unclear. V was clipped by 2 bases and J by 5 bases, with 7 bases between them. The CDR3 runs to 13 residues. The germline V gene encodes CDR1 ENHRY and CDR2 SYGVKD. CDR3 nucleotide sequence: TGTGCCATCAGTGAGGCAGTGGATCAGCCCCAGCATTTT. Encoded protein: CAISEAVDQPQHF.

This clonotype was seen repeatedly, ten times or more. The V call is TRBV23-1, the J call TRBJ2-7; D remains unclear. TRBV23-1 is filed as an ORF, its function uncertain. Deletions cut 0 bases from V and 6 bases from J, with 18 bases between. CDR3 length: 16 residues. The CDR3 bases are TGCGCCAGCAGTCAATCCCCCCCGAAGGACCCAAGCGAGCAGTACTTC. As protein: CASSQSPPKDPSEQYF.

This clonotype occurred many times. The chain combines TRBV7-3 with TRBJ2-1; 11 bases fit TRBD2. V gave up 5 bases and J gave up 5 bases; unmatched junction bases: 8. The CDR3 length is 16 residues. Germline assignment: CDR1 SGHTA and CDR2 FQGTGA. The CDR3 bases are TGTGCCAGCAGCCCAAGCGGGACTAGCGGACACAATGAGCAGTTCTTC. It specifies CASSPSGTSGHNEQFF.

This clonotype was counted ten times or more. The chain couples TRBV25-1 to TRBJ2-7; either TRBD1 or TRBD2 may fit D (7 bases each). Trimming removed 6 bases from V and 6 bases from J, with 18 bases in between. The CDR3 consists of 14 residues. CDR1 MGHDK and CDR2 SYGVNS come from the germline V gene. The CDR3 coding sequence is TGTGCCAGCAGCACAGGGGAGGGGTCGGCCGAGCAGTACTTC. This codes for CASSTGEGSAEQYF.

This clonotype was counted ten times or more. The DNA of the CDR3 is TGCGCCAGCAGCTGGGGCCTACAGGGGCTGGGCACTGAAGCTTTCTTT. It yields the protein CASSWGLQGLGTEAFF. V gene TRBV5-1 combines with J gene TRBJ1-1; 7 positions agree with TRBD1. Germline values: CDR1 SGHRS, CDR2 YFSETQ. The CDR3 is 16 amino acids. With 3 bases clipped from V and 4 bases from J, the junction kept 12 bases outside the gene matches.

This clonotype appeared many times. The chain couples TRBV9 to TRBJ1-3; D remains ambiguous. Looked up from germline, CDR1 is SGDLS and CDR2 is YYNGEE. This CDR3 has 15 residues. The V end was cut by 0 bases, the J end by 4 bases, with 11 bases between. The CDR3 protein is CASSVGGSSGNTIYF. The DNA for the CDR3 is TGTGCCAGCAGCGTAGGGGGATCTTCGGGAAACACCATATATTTT. The variable domain in full, with the rest retrieved from reference TRBV9 and TRBJ1-3, is DSGVTQTPKHLITATGQRVTLRCSPRSGDLSVYWYQQSLDQGLQFLIQYYNGEERAKGNILERFSAQQFPDLHSELNLSSLELGDSALYFCASSVGGSSGNTIYFGEGSWLTVV.